The present entry profiles one T cell receptor beta chain with its context. This record comes from a study of cytomegalovirus exposure and HLA in healthy donors. Researchers ran the PCR with 60 Vbeta and 13 Jbeta primers. Method: immunoSEQ multiplex PCR; TCRdb's copy keeps in-frame clones and lacks some. The sample holds roughly 100,000 clones; about 70% are singletons and the top ten take about 0.84%. The J segment lost 5 bases and the V segment lost 5 bases, leaving 3 bases of the junction unmatched. The CDR3 has 13 amino acids. CDR1 and CDR2 from the germline V gene are SNHLY and FYNNEI. This chain connects TRBV2 to TRBJ2-7; the match to TRBD1 covers 10 bases. The sequenced sample consisted of PBMCs. The clonotype comes from a boy under 18 in good health and CMV-seronegative. CDR3 loop: CASSWGQGNEQYF. The CDR3 nucleotides read TGTGCCAGCAGTTGGGGACAGGGGAACGAGCAGTACTTC.